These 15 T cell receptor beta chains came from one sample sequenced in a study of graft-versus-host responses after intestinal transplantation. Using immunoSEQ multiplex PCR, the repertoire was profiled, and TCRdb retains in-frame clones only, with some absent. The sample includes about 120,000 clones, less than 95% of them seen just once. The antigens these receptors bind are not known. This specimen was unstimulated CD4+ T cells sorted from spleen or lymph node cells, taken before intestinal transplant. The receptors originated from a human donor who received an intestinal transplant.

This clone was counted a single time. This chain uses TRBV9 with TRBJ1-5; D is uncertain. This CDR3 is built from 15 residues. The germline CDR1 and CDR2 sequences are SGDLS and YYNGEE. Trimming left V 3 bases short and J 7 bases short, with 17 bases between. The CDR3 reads CASSATEGAFQPQHF. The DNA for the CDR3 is TGTGCCAGCAGCGCCACAGAGGGCGCGTTCCAGCCCCAGCATTTT.

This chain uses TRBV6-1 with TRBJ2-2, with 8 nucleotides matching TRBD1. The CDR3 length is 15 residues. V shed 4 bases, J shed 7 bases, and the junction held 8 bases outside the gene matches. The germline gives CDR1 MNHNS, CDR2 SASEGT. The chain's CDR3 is CASSAFSGGIGELFF. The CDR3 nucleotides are TGTGCCAGCAGTGCTTTTTCAGGGGGCATCGGGGAGCTGTTTTTT.

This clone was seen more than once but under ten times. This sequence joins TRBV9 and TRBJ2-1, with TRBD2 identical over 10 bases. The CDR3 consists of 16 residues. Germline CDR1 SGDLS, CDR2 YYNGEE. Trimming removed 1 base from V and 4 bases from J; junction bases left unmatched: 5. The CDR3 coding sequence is TGTGCCAGCAGCGTATGGACTAGCGGTAGATACAATGAGCAGTTCTTC. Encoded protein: CASSVWTSGRYNEQFF.

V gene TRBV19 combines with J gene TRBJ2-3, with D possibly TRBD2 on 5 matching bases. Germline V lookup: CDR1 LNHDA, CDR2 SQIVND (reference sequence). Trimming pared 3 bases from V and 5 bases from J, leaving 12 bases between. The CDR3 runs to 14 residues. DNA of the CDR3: TGTGCCAGTAGTATGACTCACGGAGGAGATACGCAGTATTTT. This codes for CASSMTHGGDTQYF.

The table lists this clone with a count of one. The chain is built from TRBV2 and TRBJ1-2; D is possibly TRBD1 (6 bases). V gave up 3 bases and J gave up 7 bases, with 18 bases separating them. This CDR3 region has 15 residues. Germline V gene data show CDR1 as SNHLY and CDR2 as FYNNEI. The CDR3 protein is CASSEKQGPFRGYTF. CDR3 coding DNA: TGTGCCAGCAGTGAGAAACAGGGCCCGTTTCGTGGCTACACCTTC.

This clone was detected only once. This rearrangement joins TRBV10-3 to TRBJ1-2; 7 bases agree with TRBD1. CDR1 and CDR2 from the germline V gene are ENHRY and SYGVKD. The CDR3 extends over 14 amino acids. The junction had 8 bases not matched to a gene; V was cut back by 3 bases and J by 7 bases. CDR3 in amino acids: CAISDPTGLLGYTF. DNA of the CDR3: TGTGCCATCAGTGACCCGACAGGGTTGCTTGGCTACACCTTC.

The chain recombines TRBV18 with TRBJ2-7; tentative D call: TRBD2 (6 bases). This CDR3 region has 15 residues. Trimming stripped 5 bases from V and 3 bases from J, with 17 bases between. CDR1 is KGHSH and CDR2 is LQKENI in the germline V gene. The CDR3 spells CASSSGAGSLYEQYF. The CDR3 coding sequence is TGTGCCAGCTCATCCGGGGCGGGATCACTCTACGAGCAGTACTTC.

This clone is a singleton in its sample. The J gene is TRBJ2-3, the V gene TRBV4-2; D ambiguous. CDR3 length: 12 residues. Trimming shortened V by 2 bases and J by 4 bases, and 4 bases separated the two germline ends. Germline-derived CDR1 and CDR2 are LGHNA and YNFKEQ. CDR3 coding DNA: TGTGCCAGCAGCCAATTATCAGATACGCAGTATTTT. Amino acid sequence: CASSQLSDTQYF.

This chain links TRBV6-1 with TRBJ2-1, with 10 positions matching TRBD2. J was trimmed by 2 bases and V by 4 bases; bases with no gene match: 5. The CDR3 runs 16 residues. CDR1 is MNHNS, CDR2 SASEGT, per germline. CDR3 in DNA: TGTGCCAGCAGTGCTAGCGGGGGCCTCCCCTACAATGAGCAGTTCTTC. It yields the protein CASSASGGLPYNEQFF.

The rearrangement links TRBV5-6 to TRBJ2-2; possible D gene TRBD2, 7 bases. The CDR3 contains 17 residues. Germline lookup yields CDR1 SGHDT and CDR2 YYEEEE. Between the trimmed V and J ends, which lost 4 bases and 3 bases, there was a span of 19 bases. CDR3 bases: TGTGCCAGCAGCAAGCGGCGGGGGCATGATTACACCGGGGAGCTGTTTTTT. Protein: CASSKRRGHDYTGELFF.

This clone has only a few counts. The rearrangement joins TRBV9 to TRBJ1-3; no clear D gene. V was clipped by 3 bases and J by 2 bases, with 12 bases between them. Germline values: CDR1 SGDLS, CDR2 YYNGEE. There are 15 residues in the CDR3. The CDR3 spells CASSAGQVTGNTIYF. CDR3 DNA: TGTGCCAGCAGCGCTGGCCAGGTCACTGGAAACACCATATATTTT. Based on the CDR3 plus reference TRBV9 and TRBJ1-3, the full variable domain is DSGVTQTPKHLITATGQRVTLRCSPRSGDLSVYWYQQSLDQGLQFLIQYYNGEERAKGNILERFSAQQFPDLHSELNLSSLELGDSALYFCASSAGQVTGNTIYFGEGSWLTVV.

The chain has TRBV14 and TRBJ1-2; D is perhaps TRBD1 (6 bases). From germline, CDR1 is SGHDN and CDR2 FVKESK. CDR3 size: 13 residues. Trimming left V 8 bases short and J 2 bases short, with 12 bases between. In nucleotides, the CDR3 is TGTGCCAGCTCACAGGGCAAGAACTATGGCTACACCTTC. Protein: CASSQGKNYGYTF. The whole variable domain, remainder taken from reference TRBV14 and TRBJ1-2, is EAGVTQFPSHSVIEKGQTVTLRCDPISGHDNLYWYRRVMGKEIKFLLHFVKESKQDESGMPNNRFLAERTGGTYSTLKVQPAELEDSGVYFCASSQGKNYGYTFGSGTRLTVV.

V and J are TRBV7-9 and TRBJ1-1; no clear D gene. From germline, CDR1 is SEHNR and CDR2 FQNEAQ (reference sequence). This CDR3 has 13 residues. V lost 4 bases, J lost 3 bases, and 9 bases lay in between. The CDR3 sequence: CASSSGLYTEAFF. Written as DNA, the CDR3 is TGTGCCAGCAGCTCTGGACTCTACACTGAAGCTTTCTTT.

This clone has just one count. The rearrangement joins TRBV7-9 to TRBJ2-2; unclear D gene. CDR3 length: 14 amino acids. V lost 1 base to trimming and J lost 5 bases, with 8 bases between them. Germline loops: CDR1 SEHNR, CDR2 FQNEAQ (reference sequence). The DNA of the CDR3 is TGTGCCAGCAGCTTAGAGTTACGGACCGGGGAGCTGTTTTTT. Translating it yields CASSLELRTGELFF.

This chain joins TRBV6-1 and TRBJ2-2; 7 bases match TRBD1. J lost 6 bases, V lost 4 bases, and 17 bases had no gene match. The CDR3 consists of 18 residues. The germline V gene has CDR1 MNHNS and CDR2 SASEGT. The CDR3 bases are TGTGCCAGCAGTGCTCGGTGGGAAAAGACAGGGCGGGCCGGGGAGCTGTTTTTT. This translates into CASSARWEKTGRAGELFF.